Listed below are T cell receptor beta chains from one sample, sequenced in a study of blood T cell repertoires in COVID-19. Using immunoSEQ multiplex PCR, the repertoire was profiled, and TCRdb retains in-frame clones only, with some absent. Here the sample spans 70,000 to 80,000 clones, around 93% being singletons. The sequenced material came from peripheral blood. Every receptor here comes from a woman in her sixties with active COVID-19. The CDR3 runs from the conserved cysteine through the conserved F or W. D genes are given only for firm matches. Clone sizes are given selectively: once, few, many, or a class where the clone is expanded.

V,J,size,D,CDR3,DNA
TRBV3-1/TRBV3-2,TRBJ2-3,.,TRBD1,CASRSSGTGFSDTQYF,TGTGCCAGCAGGAGTTCCGGGACAGGGTTTTCAGATACGCAGTATTTT
TRBV7-9,TRBJ1-3,.,TRBD1,CASSPRTGHGNTIYF,TGTGCCAGCAGCCCCCGGACAGGCCATGGAAACACCATATATTTT
TRBV15,TRBJ2-5,.,.,CATSRGFGGQETQYF,TGTGCCACCAGCAGAGGATTCGGGGGCCAAGAGACCCAGTACTTC
TRBV2,TRBJ2-7,.,TRBD2,CASSVSAGGSEQYF,TGTGCCAGCAGTGTGTCAGCGGGAGGGTCCGAGCAGTACTTC
TRBV25-1,TRBJ2-5,.,.,CASSDTGIQETQYF,TGTGCCAGCAGTGATACAGGGATTCAAGAGACCCAGTACTTC
TRBV5-4,TRBJ2-7,few,TRBD1,CASTRRDRPSYEQYF,TGTGCCAGCACACGCAGGGACAGACCCTCCTACGAGCAGTACTTC
TRBV11-2,TRBJ2-7,.,.,CASSLDRSTPKQYF,TGTGCCAGCAGCTTAGATCGGTCTACTCCGAAGCAGTACTTC
TRBV13,TRBJ2-1,.,TRBD2,CASSNAQGQGGLAGVGQFF,TGTGCCAGCAGCAACGCTCAAGGACAGGGAGGACTAGCGGGAGTAGGACAGTTCTTC
TRBV28,TRBJ2-7,.,.,CASSDRNEQYF,TGTGCCAGCAGCGACAGAAACGAGCAGTACTTC
TRBV11-3,TRBJ2-7,.,TRBD1,CASSLFRGYEQYF,TGTGCCAGCAGCTTATTCAGGGGGTACGAGCAGTACTTC
TRBV25-1,TRBJ2-7,.,.,CASTPFDSSYEQYF,TGTGCCAGCACCCCATTTGATAGCTCCTACGAGCAGTACTTC
TRBV12-5,TRBJ2-7,.,.,CASGLVFDGYSSYEQYF,TGTGCTAGTGGTTTGGTTTTCGACGGCTACAGCTCCTACGAGCAGTACTTC
TRBV28,TRBJ1-2,.,.,CASSPRVPGYTF,TGTGCCAGCAGTCCCAGGGTTCCTGGCTACACCTTC
TRBV11-3,TRBJ2-2,.,TRBD2,CASSLGGRAGGELFF,TGTGCCAGCAGCTTAGGGGGGAGGGCCGGCGGGGAGCTGTTTTTT
TRBV30,TRBJ1-2,.,TRBD1,CAWSVGQGYGYTF,TGTGCCTGGAGTGTGGGACAGGGCTATGGCTACACCTTC
TRBV5-6,TRBJ2-1,.,.,CASSLYTGASYNEQFF,TGTGCCAGCAGCTTGTACACGGGAGCATCCTACAATGAGCAGTTCTTC
TRBV27,TRBJ2-3,.,TRBD2,CASSPPSGDTDTQYF,TGTGCCAGCAGCCCACCTAGCGGAGACACAGATACGCAGTATTTT
TRBV3-1/TRBV3-2,TRBJ2-7,.,.,CASSQETGWYGEQYF,TGTGCCAGCAGCCAAGAGACAGGTTGGTACGGCGAGCAGTACTTC
TRBV7-9,TRBJ2-1,.,TRBD2,CASSPITSGTYNEQFF,TGTGCCAGCAGCCCTATAACTAGCGGAACTTACAATGAGCAGTTCTTC
TRBV7-6,TRBJ2-5,.,TRBD1,CASSLDRGRETQYF,TGTGCCAGCAGCTTGGACAGGGGGCGAGAGACCCAGTACTTC
TRBV6-5,TRBJ2-5,.,TRBD1,CASSLDRGTETQYF,TGTGCCAGCAGCCTCGACAGGGGGACAGAGACCCAGTACTTC
TRBV2,TRBJ2-2,.,TRBD1,CASAGQGWTGELFF,TGTGCCAGCGCGGGACAGGGGTGGACCGGGGAGCTGTTTTTT
TRBV5-5,TRBJ2-2,.,.,CASSSNIGELFF,TGTGCCAGCAGCAGTAACATCGGGGAGCTGTTTTTT
TRBV7-8,TRBJ2-2,.,.,CASSFGTANTGELFF,TGTGCCAGCAGCTTTGGGACTGCGAACACCGGGGAGCTGTTTTTT
TRBV27,TRBJ1-6,.,.,CASSSPTGGNSPLHF,TGTGCCAGCAGTTCCCCGACAGGAGGTAATTCACCCCTCCACTTT
TRBV3-1/TRBV3-2,TRBJ2-1,.,TRBD2,CASSQGLAGEGNEQFF,TGTGCCAGCAGCCAAGGTTTAGCGGGAGAGGGGAATGAGCAGTTCTTC
TRBV5-1,TRBJ2-1,.,TRBD2,CASSLGLAGGADYNEQFF,TGCGCCAGCAGCTTGGGGCTAGCGGGAGGAGCCGACTACAATGAGCAGTTCTTC
TRBV29-1,TRBJ2-3,once,.,CSVEFRVRDTQYF,TGCAGCGTTGAGTTCAGGGTTCGGGATACGCAGTATTTT
TRBV5-4,TRBJ1-2,.,.,CASSLDRAYGYTF,TGTGCCAGCAGCTTGGACAGGGCCTATGGCTACACCTTC
TRBV5-8,TRBJ2-4,.,.,CASSWETVAKNIQYF,TGTGCCAGCAGCTGGGAGACTGTGGCCAAAAACATTCAGTACTTC
TRBV4-1,TRBJ2-3,.,TRBD2,CASSQVGGRGTDTQYF,TGCGCCAGCAGCCAAGTCGGGGGGAGGGGCACAGATACGCAGTATTTT
TRBV2,TRBJ2-3,.,TRBD1,CASSGQGADTQYF,TGTGCCAGCAGTGGACAGGGGGCAGATACGCAGTATTTT
TRBV19,TRBJ2-7,.,.,CASSPTGSGHEQYF,TGTGCCTCTTCCCCGACAGGCAGTGGACACGAGCAGTACTTC
TRBV6-6,TRBJ1-2,.,.,CASSYSGVYGYTF,TGTGCCAGCAGTTACTCGGGAGTTTATGGCTACACCTTC
TRBV5-4,TRBJ2-1,.,.,CASSSWGRSSYNEQFF,TGTGCCAGCAGCTCGTGGGGCAGAAGCTCCTACAATGAGCAGTTCTTC
TRBV15,TRBJ2-7,.,TRBD1,CATSATGDSSYEQYF,TGTGCCACCAGCGCGACAGGGGACAGTTCCTACGAGCAGTACTTC
TRBV19,TRBJ2-3,.,.,CASSIVRSTDTQYF,TGTGCCAGTAGTATAGTACGGAGCACAGATACGCAGTATTTT
TRBV11-2,TRBJ2-1,.,TRBD2,CASSRGGGSYNEQFF,TGTGCCAGCAGCCGGGGGGGCGGGTCCTACAATGAGCAGTTCTTC
TRBV6-5,TRBJ2-1,.,.,CASTQGGSYNEQFF,TGTGCCAGCACCCAGGGGGGCTCCTACAATGAGCAGTTCTTC
TRBV24-1,TRBJ1-5,once,.,CATSPKLWTANQPQHF,TGTGCCACCAGTCCCAAACTATGGACAGCAAATCAGCCCCAGCATTTT
TRBV24-1,TRBJ2-1,once,TRBD2,CATSDPNSGRDYNEQFF,TGTGCCACCAGTGACCCGAATAGCGGGAGGGACTACAATGAGCAGTTCTTC
TRBV28,TRBJ1-2,once,TRBD1,CASSSGTGFYGYTF,TGTGCCAGCAGTTCCGGGACAGGGTTCTATGGCTACACCTTC
TRBV4-1,TRBJ2-1,.,TRBD2,CASSLQGLAPYNEQFF,TGCGCCAGCAGCTTGCAGGGACTAGCGCCTTACAATGAGCAGTTCTTC
TRBV7-8,TRBJ1-5,.,TRBD1,CASSRTGLDQPQHF,TGTGCCAGCAGCCGGACAGGGTTAGACCAGCCCCAGCATTTT
TRBV15,TRBJ2-5,.,.,CATSRDRSGWQNF,TGTGCCACCAGCAGAGATCGGTCAGGGTGGCAAAACTTC
TRBV5-1,TRBJ2-3,.,TRBD1,CASSADRARTDTQYF,TGCGCCAGCAGCGCGGACAGGGCTAGGACAGATACGCAGTATTTT
TRBV6-6,TRBJ2-5,.,TRBD1,CASSLDRGSKTQYF,TGTGCCAGCAGTTTAGACAGGGGCAGCAAGACCCAGTACTTC
TRBV9,TRBJ1-2,.,TRBD1,CASSAGQGASYGYTF,TGTGCCAGCAGCGCTGGACAGGGGGCTAGCTATGGCTACACCTTC
TRBV7-2,TRBJ2-5,.,.,CASSLVSRETQYF,TGTGCCAGCAGCTTAGTTAGCCGAGAGACCCAGTACTTC
TRBV15,TRBJ2-1,.,TRBD1,CATSRDPPTGIFNEQFF,TGTGCCACCAGCAGAGATCCGCCGACAGGGATCTTCAATGAGCAGTTCTTC
TRBV13,TRBJ2-7,.,TRBD2,CASSFLAGVPYEQYF,TGTGCCAGCAGCTTTCTAGCGGGGGTTCCCTACGAGCAGTACTTC
TRBV12-3/TRBV12-4,TRBJ2-5,.,.,CASTQGSETQYF,TGTGCCAGCACTCAGGGATCCGAGACCCAGTACTTC
TRBV13,TRBJ2-3,.,TRBD2,CASSPEPGLANTDTQYF,TGTGCCAGCAGCCCTGAACCGGGACTAGCGAACACAGATACGCAGTATTTT